Listed below are T cell receptor beta chains from one sample, sequenced in a study of technical replicates of blood from a handful of donors. TCRdb keeps only in-frame clones here, not all; method: immunoSEQ multiplex PCR. The sample holds around 70,000 clones, 95% seen once. The sample consisted of T cells isolated from PBMCs. The receptors were gathered from a human donor in good health. Both conserved end residues are trimmed from each CDR3.

v_call cdr3_aa
TRBV4-2 ASSHPRSGGLNEQY
TRBV7-9 ASSHDTGELF
TRBV7-6 ASGRLGLKNTGELF
TRBV28 ASRGQPYEQY
TRBV28 ASSLPWSSYNSPLH
TRBV6-6 ASKGGGYNEQF
TRBV6-5 ASRGRGQAGNTIY
TRBV6-1 ASSWGDSLEKLF
TRBV9 ASSLSGGQDTQY
TRBV2 ASLKTAKNTEAF
TRBV18 ASSPRQGGYSNQPQH
TRBV11-3 ASSLVSGLDTQY